The TCR beta chain under discussion was sequenced for a study of radiation and T cells in renal cell carcinoma (TCRdb year 2020). As for the study more broadly: The samples were drawn from a clinical trial, where primary renal cell carcinomas were treated with 15 Gy of stereotactic body radiation therapy and then removed by nephrectomy 4 weeks afterward. In total, around 53 samples, comprising around 25 tumors and some 27 peripheral blood samples, were subjected to TCR beta sequencing. Across all 53 samples, several million unique CDR3 nucleotide sequences encoding 2,658,974 unique CDR3 amino acid sequences were identified.

What the authors observed across the whole study: In blood, the top tumor clonotypes increased between baseline and 2 weeks post-radiation and then shrank by 4 weeks, which suggests that tumor-resident clones expanded only transiently. Because the trial had a single-armed design, the trial could not examine how radiation dose or scheduling affected the TCR repertoire. Dynamics of the blood repertoire were not tracked past 4 weeks after treatment. No pretreatment tumor biopsies were available, so the baseline intratumoral presence of clonotypes could not be determined.

In the paper's terms, the time point label means: blood 2 weeks post-SBRT. The sample's treatment or condition label is to be understood as: 15 Gy SBRT to primary tumor, nephrectomy 4 weeks later. Serial peripheral blood from radiation-treated patients was sampled at baseline, 2 weeks and 4 weeks after SBRT to track tumor-enriched clonotypes. Every patient had renal cell carcinoma of clear cell pathology. The QIAamp DNA Blood Mini Kit (Qiagen) was used to prepare genomic DNA for TCR sequencing. Only samples passing all quality control checks were included in the analyses. The CDR3 sequence holds 15 residues, the cysteine and phenylalanine included. Only CDR3 DNA is held: 45 bases, read in frame from base 1. CDR1 MNHNY and CDR2 SVGAGI were looked up in the germline V gene (reference sequence). V loses 5 bases, J loses 0 bases, and the germline ends lie 14 bases apart. A note on this clone: Its antigen is unknown. Base qualities were left out, and no much larger clone turns up one base away.

Following the manufacturer's recommendations, the immunoSEQ kit was used to generate TCR beta libraries from genomic DNA. Library preparation used a first multiplex PCR with proprietary primers, then a second PCR adding unique barcodes, with bead cleanups after each round. A kit-provided positive control reaction and a negative control reaction were included in every sample batch. The final libraries were assessed on an Agilent 4200 TapeStation D1000 ScreenTape, pooled by volume, and quantified by qPCR. An Illumina NextSeq500 fitted with a MidOutput 150-cycle cartridge performed the sequencing, running 156 Read1 cycles and 15 Index1 cycles with the kit's custom primers. The pooled library was loaded at approximately 0.92 pM with about 21% PhiX control spiked in. The source study handled its data this way. Vendor-processed data were analyzed in R, with a clonotype defined as all T cells sharing the same CDR3 nucleotide sequence. For clone abundance analyses, frequencies were normalized to the 10,000 most abundant clones in each sample. Public T cell clones, which averaged fewer than five per sample, were excluded before analysis. Tumor-enriched and baseline blood-enriched clonotypes were defined by at least a 32-fold difference in abundance between compartments. A beta-binomial differential abundance model was applied to find clonotypes that expanded or contracted between blood time points. Tumor-blood repertoire similarity was measured with the Baroni-Urbani and Buser coefficient, and group comparisons used two-tailed Wilcoxon tests in R. TCRdb retrieved this table from immuneACCESS and kept in-frame rearrangements only. Not all clones are present; in checked studies, unresolved V genes account for under half, and no reason is known for the remainder. That table gives V, J and clone size, and the DNA gave D and trimming. Recorded for this sample are approximately 120,000 clones; around 81% of them occurred a single time. 5.8% of the sample lies in the top ten.

The rearranged segments are TRBV6-6 and TRBJ2-7; possibly the D gene is TRBD2, per 6 matching bases. Sequences were derived from blood, sampled from a patient whose treatment included radiotherapy and nephrectomy. This clonotype was sampled from a man aged 50-59 years with renal cell carcinoma. The sequenced DNA is TGTGCCAGCAGTATAAGACTAGGGAGCTCCTACGAGCAGTACTTC. Its protein reads: CASSIRLGSSYEQYF.